These 3 T cell receptor beta chains were all obtained from the same sample, sequenced in a study of cytotoxic CD8 clonotypes in ibrutinib-treated CLL. The method was immunoSEQ multiplex PCR; TCRdb's version includes in-frame clones alone and lacks a portion of them. In the table there are 90,000 to 100,000 clones, around four fifths of which are singletons. The specimen was PBMCs, collected after 12 months of ibrutinib treatment. These receptors were obtained from a human donor with chronic lymphocytic leukemia.

The V call is TRBV10-1, the J call TRBJ1-5; the D gene is possibly TRBD1 (5 bases). With 2 bases removed from V and 7 bases from J, the gap between germline ends came to 15 bases. The germline CDR1 and CDR2 sequences are WNHNN and SYGVQD (reference sequence). The CDR3 covers 15 residues. The CDR3 spells CASSEPGRGGQPQHF. The CDR3 bases are TGCGCCAGCAGTGAGCCAGGACGGGGGGGGCAGCCCCAGCATTTT.

The rearrangement links TRBV18 to TRBJ2-3, with 15 bases that match TRBD2. V was clipped by 3 bases and J by 6 bases; unmatched bases: 4. Germline CDR1 KGHSH, CDR2 LQKENI. This CDR3 comprises 16 residues. The CDR3 region is CASSPGLAGGPDTQYF. The DNA for the CDR3 is TGTGCCAGCTCACCCGGACTAGCGGGGGGGCCCGATACGCAGTATTTT.

This clone was counted between two and nine times. CDR3 amino acids: CASSSAQAKNIQYF. CDR3 nucleotides: TGTGCCAGCAGTTCGGCACAGGCCAAAAACATTCAGTACTTC. The rearrangement uses TRBV27 and TRBJ2-4; no clear D gene. The CDR3 length is 14 residues. Per the germline V gene, CDR1 is MNHEY and CDR2 is SMNVEV (reference sequence). Trimming cost V 4 bases and J 1 base, with 8 bases left between them.